The sequence of this TCR beta chain was determined in a study of blood T cell repertoires in COVID-19. About the research overall: Whether acute or convalescent, the COVID-19 samples came from the United States, Italy and Spain. PBMCs, B-cell-depleted T cells, or T cells provided the cDNA or gDNA that made up the material.

This CDR3 spans 16 amino acids. Clones were read by immunoSEQ multiplex PCR, and TCRdb kept only the in-frame ones, dropping some. In the table there are 300,000 to 350,000 clones, 87% of which are singletons. All enrollees were roughly 18 to 100 years old and from fewer than 30 US areas. The V gene is TRBV21-1, the J gene TRBJ1-6; TRBD1 is taken as the D call from the table, unchecked against the DNA. TRBV21-1 is flagged as a pseudogene. This receptor was obtained from a woman aged 18-29 years who had recovered from COVID-19. The sequenced sample was PBMCs or T cells enriched from blood (not recorded which). The chain's CDR3 is CASAKGTGEYNSPLHF. As DNA, the CDR3 is TGTGCCAGCGCCAAGGGGACAGGTGAATATAATTCACCCCTCCACTTT.